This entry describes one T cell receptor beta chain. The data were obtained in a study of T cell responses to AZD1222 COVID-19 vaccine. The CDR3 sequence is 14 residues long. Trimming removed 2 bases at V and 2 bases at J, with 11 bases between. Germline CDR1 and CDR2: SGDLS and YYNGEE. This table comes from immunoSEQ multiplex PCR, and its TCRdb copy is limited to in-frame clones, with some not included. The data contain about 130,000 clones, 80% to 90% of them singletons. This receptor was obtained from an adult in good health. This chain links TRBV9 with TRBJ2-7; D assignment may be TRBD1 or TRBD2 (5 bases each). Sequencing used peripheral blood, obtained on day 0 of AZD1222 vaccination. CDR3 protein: CASSVGDGPYEQYF. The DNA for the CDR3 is TGTGCCAGCAGCGTTGGGGACGGTCCCTACGAGCAGTACTTC.